One sample yielded the 20 T cell receptor beta chains listed below, sequenced in a study of shared clonotypes between healthy human individuals. Profiled with immunoSEQ multiplex PCR; TCRdb holds only in-frame clones, not every one. The sample has nearly 750,000 clones, roughly two thirds seen once. The sequencing input was memory CD4+ T cells sorted from blood. Subset meaning: CD45RA-negative fraction. The origin of the receptors is a woman aged 25 to 39 in good health.

This chain joins TRBV25-1 and TRBJ2-5; perhaps TRBD2 as D (6 bases). Between the trimmed V and J ends, which lost 10 bases and 11 bases, there was a span of 20 bases. CDR1 and CDR2 (germline): MGHDK, SYGVNS. The CDR3 is 12 residues long. This CDR3 reads CATTWGVCEQYF. The CDR3, as DNA: TGTGCCACCACTTGGGGGGTATGTGAGCAGTACTTC.

The V call is TRBV7-8, the J call TRBJ1-3; 7 positions agree with TRBD1. The germline CDR1 and CDR2 sequences are SGHVS and FQNEAQ. V trimming: 6 bases; J trimming: 0 bases; junction bases outside the gene matches: 8. CDR3 size: 16 residues. In nucleotides, the CDR3 is TGTGCCAGCAGGCTATCCCGACAGGGCTCTGGAAACACCATATATTTT. It is translated as CASRLSRQGSGNTIYF.

This chain joins TRBV5-1 and TRBJ2-1, with 10 bases matching TRBD2. From germline, CDR1 is SGHRS and CDR2 YFSETQ. This CDR3 contains 17 residues. The ends lost 3 bases at V and 0 bases at J; junction bases unmatched: 6. CDR3: CASSSIAGGPSYNEQFF. The CDR3 DNA reads as TGCGCCAGCAGCTCGATAGCGGGAGGACCCTCCTACAATGAGCAGTTCTTC.

This clone turned up a few times. The CDR3 DNA sequence: TGTGCCAGCAGCTTAGGACTAGGGCAAGATACGCAGTATTTT. This encodes CASSLGLGQDTQYF. V is TRBV5-5 and J is TRBJ2-3; the match to TRBD2 covers 7 bases. The V gene's germline CDR1 is SGHKS and CDR2 YYEKEE (reference sequence). V gave up 2 bases and J gave up 5 bases; unmatched junction bases: 5. This CDR3 is built from 14 residues.

This chain joins TRBV4-1 and TRBJ1-5; possibly TRBD1 for D (6 bases). The CDR3 loop spans 15 amino acids. Germline lookup yields CDR1 MGHRA and CDR2 YSYEKL. Trimming cost V 4 bases and J 7 bases, with 17 bases left between them. The CDR3 DNA follows: TGCGCCAGCAGCCCCTCGGGGGGCGACGGCCAGCCCCAGCATTTT. This translates into CASSPSGGDGQPQHF.

V gene TRBV21-1 combines with J gene TRBJ2-3; the DNA was not compared with TRBD1, the D call given in the table. TRBV21-1 is a pseudogene. The CDR3 totals 18 residues. The DNA for the CDR3 is TGTGCCAGCAGCTCCCCAGTCCGGGGACAGGGCATTCCAGATACGCAGTATTTT. This gives the protein CASSSPVRGQGIPDTQYF.

In regard to this clone: At the DNA level, this CDR3 is encoded by other sequences in the same sample as well. This chain joins TRBV20-1 and TRBJ1-2; D possibly corresponds to TRBD1 (5 bases). The germline gives CDR1 DFQATT, CDR2 SNEGSKA (reference sequence). V lost 3 bases to trimming and J lost 8 bases, with 10 bases between them. This CDR3 has 11 residues. The CDR3 sequence is CSASLRGGYTF. In nucleotides, the CDR3 is TGCAGTGCTAGTCTACGGGGCGGCTACACCTTC.

This sequence joins TRBV9 and TRBJ1-1, with D possibly TRBD1 on 6 matching bases. The V and J ends lost 2 bases and 4 bases respectively, with 12 bases between them. The germline V gene encodes CDR1 SGDLS and CDR2 YYNGEE. This CDR3 spans 14 amino acids. The CDR3 loop is CASSVYGGLTEAFF. The CDR3 coding sequence is TGTGCCAGCAGCGTTTACGGGGGCCTCACTGAAGCTTTCTTT.

This clone was counted only a few times. The rearrangement links TRBV5-1 to TRBJ2-5; 7 bases are a match to TRBD1. The ends lost 2 bases at V and 4 bases at J; junction bases unmatched: 8. The CDR3 has 15 residues. The germline V gene encodes CDR1 SGHRS and CDR2 YFSETQ. CDR3: CASSFGRGIRETQYF. The CDR3 nucleotides read TGCGCCAGCAGCTTCGGCAGGGGGATACGAGAGACCCAGTACTTC.

This chain joins TRBV5-4 and TRBJ2-7; weak D call: TRBD1 (6 bases). The CDR3 covers 15 residues. Germline V gene sequence: CDR1 SGHNT, CDR2 YYREEE (reference sequence). V was cut by 0 bases and J by 3 bases, with 13 bases left in between. CDR3 amino acids: CASSLGGQSGYEQYF. As DNA, the CDR3 is TGTGCCAGCAGCTTGGGGGGGCAGTCTGGCTACGAGCAGTACTTC.

The chain combines TRBV11-2 with TRBJ1-1; possible D gene TRBD1, 6 bases. This CDR3 region has 15 residues. Germline V lookup: CDR1 SGHAT, CDR2 FQNNGV. The V end lost 5 bases, the J end lost 0 bases, and 13 bases lay between the germline ends. CDR3 nucleotide sequence: TGTGCCAGCAGCCCCCTTAGGGGGATGAACACTGAAGCTTTCTTT. Amino acid sequence: CASSPLRGMNTEAFF.

The gene calls are TRBV9 and TRBJ2-7; 7 positions match TRBD2. Trimming at V came to 2 bases and at J to 4 bases, leaving 3 bases not matched to a gene. CDR3 length equals 13 residues. CDR1 is SGDLS, CDR2 YYNGEE, per germline. The CDR3 reads CASSVDGRYEQYF. The DNA of the CDR3 is TGTGCCAGCAGCGTGGACGGGAGGTACGAGCAGTACTTC.

The chain is built from TRBV7-9 and TRBJ1-1; a weak D match, TRBD1 (6 bases). V lost 4 bases and J lost 2, with 11 bases in between. Germline V lookup: CDR1 SEHNR, CDR2 FQNEAQ (reference sequence). The CDR3 runs to 14 residues. CDR3 DNA: TGTGCCAGCAGCTGGTCAGGGACAAACACTGAAGCTTTCTTT. Translated: CASSWSGTNTEAFF.

The chain joins TRBV18 to TRBJ1-3; D not certain. CDR3 size: 16 residues. Trimming cost V 2 bases and J 4 bases, with 15 bases left between them. Germline CDR1 and CDR2: KGHSH and LQKENI. The CDR3 DNA reads TGTGCCAGCTCACCAGGCGCGCCTGTCGCCGGAAACACCATATATTTT. Translating gives CASSPGAPVAGNTIYF.

The chain has TRBV28 and TRBJ2-7; a possible D gene is TRBD1 (7 bases). The CDR3 totals 15 residues. Germline V gene sequence: CDR1 MDHEN, CDR2 SYDVKM. Deletions cut 5 bases from V and 1 base from J, with 15 bases between. The DNA for the CDR3 is TGTGCCAGCAGTCCGTCCCAGGGGGGATCCTACGAGCAGTACTTC. This gives the protein CASSPSQGGSYEQYF.

V and J are TRBV10-3 and TRBJ1-6; the D gene is possibly TRBD1 (5 bases). Germline-derived CDR1 and CDR2 are ENHRY and SYGVKD. V lost 3 bases and J lost 6, with 6 bases in between. The CDR3 is 13 amino acids. CDR3 residues: CAISEQVNSPLHF. CDR3 DNA sequence: TGTGCCATCAGTGAACAGGTTAATTCACCCCTCCACTTT.

This clone came up many times. The CDR3 reads CASSLLPSSPQGGYTF. The CDR3 DNA reads TGTGCCAGCAGTTTACTTCCCAGTTCCCCCCAGGGTGGCTACACCTTC. J is TRBJ1-2 and V is TRBV28, with D possibly TRBD1 on 5 matching bases. CDR1 and CDR2 from the germline V gene are MDHEN and SYDVKM. The CDR3 has 16 amino acids. Trimming stripped 2 bases from V and 7 bases from J, with 20 bases between.

V is TRBV28 and J is TRBJ2-3; 9 nucleotides match TRBD2. V was clipped by 4 bases and J by 2 bases; unmatched bases: 7. The CDR3 sequence is 16 residues long. The germline CDR1 and CDR2 sequences are MDHEN and SYDVKM. The CDR3 spells CASSSVAGVPTDTQYF. The CDR3 region has the DNA TGTGCCAGCAGTTCCGTAGCGGGAGTGCCCACAGATACGCAGTATTTT.

The CDR3 DNA is TGTGCCAGCAGTGTATACAGGGGAGACGAGCAGTACTTC. This encodes CASSVYRGDEQYF. The V gene is TRBV6-1, the J gene TRBJ2-7; the match to TRBD1 covers 7 bases. CDR1 is MNHNS, CDR2 SASEGT, per germline. This CDR3 has 13 residues. V shed 4 bases and J 5 bases; nucleotides not matched to a gene: 5.

The V call is TRBV4-1, the J call TRBJ1-1; 7 bases line up with TRBD1. This CDR3 spans 15 amino acids. CDR1 is MGHRA and CDR2 is YSYEKL in the germline V gene. With 1 base clipped from V and 1 base from J, the junction kept 3 bases outside the gene matches. The CDR3 DNA follows: TGCGCCAGCAGCCAAGCCCGGGACAGGAACACTGAAGCTTTCTTT. It translates to CASSQARDRNTEAFF.